The sequence of this T cell receptor beta chain was determined in a study of T cell responses to AZD1222 COVID-19 vaccine (dated by TCRdb to the early 2020s). The study in broad terms: AZD1222 recipients whose second dose came at about 4 weeks and those whose second dose came at about 12 weeks were combined into one group, since spike-specific TCR depth and breadth did not differ between the two schedules. Trial participants were enrolled into age subgroups of 18-55, 56-69 and 70-plus years, which contained about 150, 28 and 57 TCR-sequenced participants, respectively. A total of around 240 trial participants underwent TCR sequencing, of whom some 210 received two doses of AZD1222 and some 25 received two doses of the MenACWY control vaccine.

The sample's time point, from its label and the paper: baseline before first vaccination. Vaccinee samples came from UK trials COV001 and COV002, including a single-blind randomized controlled phase 2/3 trial of AZD1222 (ChAdOx1 nCoV-19) in healthy adults. Trial participant PBMC samples were collected at day 0 and day 28 after the second dose for TCRbeta chain sequencing. Results and caveats for the whole study, not just this receptor: After two AZD1222 doses, both the breadth and the depth of spike-specific TCRs were significantly higher than at day 0 and than in MenACWY recipients. Reportedly, close to half of the unique spike-specific TCRs recognized epitopes lying outside the regions that are mutated in the B.1.351 and B.1.1.7 variants. The whole spike protein was spanned by vaccine-associated CD4 TCRs, and dominant responses were seen in regions 160-218 and 743-854. Most participants were white British and females outnumbered males, and the authors suggested that clonal diversity may have been underestimated. The 56-69-year group was small, and its depth increase did not reach significance, likely because of low power. Only five to seven AZD1222 recipients were SARS-CoV-2 seropositive at baseline, limiting conclusions about previously exposed vaccinees. No day 14 peak-response samples were available, so repertoires were characterized only after the peak T cell response.

The germline ends are 20 bases apart after V is trimmed by 2 bases and J by 1 base. Including cysteine and phenylalanine, the CDR3 has 18 amino acids. The read is trimmed to its CDR3 DNA, 54 bases read in frame from base 1. CDR1 SGHTA and CDR2 FQGNSA are derived from the germline V gene. A note on this clone: Its antigen is not yet known. Per-base quality was not reported, and no clone a single base away is much larger than it.

The CDR3 regions of human TCRbeta chains were analyzed by immunosequencing. Turning to the authors' computational methods: Repertoire TCRs were checked for matches against a reference library of SARS-CoV-2-specific TCRs that had been generated using the MIRA antigen-specificity platform. Breadth meant the fraction of unique TCRs that were SARS-CoV-2-associated, whereas depth meant the fraction of total T cells that were SARS-CoV-2-associated. Using the MIRA data, every spike-specific TCR was mapped to the spike region that the TCR reacted to and assigned to either a CD4 or a CD8 class. Log10-transformed breadth and depth values were compared by one-way ANOVA with Sidak's multiple comparisons tests. The source is immuneACCESS, and TCRdb retained only in-frame sequences with V and J called. Part of the clones is not carried over; for the studies checked, unresolved V genes explain less than half of this, and the remainder is unexplained. The V and J calls and clone size were taken over from that table, and D and trimming were inferred from the DNA. The sample yields 150,000 or so clones; 85% to 90% were counted once. Of the sample, 1.5% to 2% falls within the top ten clones.

The chain links TRBV7-2 with TRBJ1-1; a tentative D match to TRBD1 spans 6 bases. The source of this sequence is an adult in good health. The specimen was peripheral blood, collected on day 0 of AZD1222 vaccination. The nucleotides are TGTGCCAGCAGCTTAAGGAAGACAGGTATTTCCGCGAACACTGAAGCTTTCTTT. Translated, it reads CASSLRKTGISANTEAFF.